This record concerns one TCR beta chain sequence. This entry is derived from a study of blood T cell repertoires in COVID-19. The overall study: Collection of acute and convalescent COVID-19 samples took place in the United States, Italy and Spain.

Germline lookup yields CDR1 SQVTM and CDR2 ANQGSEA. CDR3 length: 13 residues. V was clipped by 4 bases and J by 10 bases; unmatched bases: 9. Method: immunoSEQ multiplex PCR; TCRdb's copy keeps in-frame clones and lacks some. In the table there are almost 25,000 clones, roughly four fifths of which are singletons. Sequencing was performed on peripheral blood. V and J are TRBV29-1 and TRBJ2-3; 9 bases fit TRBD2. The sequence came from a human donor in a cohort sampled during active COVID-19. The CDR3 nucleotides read TGCAGCGTTGTACAGAGCGGGGGGTTTTCGCAGTATTTT. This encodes CSVVQSGGFSQYF.